The subject of this entry is one T cell receptor beta chain. The data derive from a study of T-cell reconstitution after alpha-beta-depleted transplantation in children. Unique molecular identifiers featured in how the TCRbeta library was prepared. From the PCR reads, TCRdb called clonotypes with MiXCR, one entry per CDR3 protein. This sample has approximately 110,000 distinct CDR3 sequences, with roughly 23% found just once. Germline V gives CDR1 MGHDK, CDR2 SYGVNS. The CDR3 contains 16 residues. The V gene end was trimmed by 1 base and the J gene end by 2 bases; junction bases not matched to a gene: 7.

V usage is TRBV25-1 and J usage is TRBJ2-5, with 7 bases matching TRBD2. Sequenced material: PBMCs, mostly from graft donor cells, taken 180 days after TCRalphabeta/CD19-depleted stem cell transplant. The clonotype comes from a male patient between 2 and 15 years old who had a stem cell transplant for chronic granulomatous disease, so the T cells may come from the graft donor. The CDR3 here is CASSEWRAGKQETQYF. The CDR3 DNA sequence: TGTGCCAGCAGTGAATGGAGAGCGGGGAAGCAAGAGACCCAGTACTTC.